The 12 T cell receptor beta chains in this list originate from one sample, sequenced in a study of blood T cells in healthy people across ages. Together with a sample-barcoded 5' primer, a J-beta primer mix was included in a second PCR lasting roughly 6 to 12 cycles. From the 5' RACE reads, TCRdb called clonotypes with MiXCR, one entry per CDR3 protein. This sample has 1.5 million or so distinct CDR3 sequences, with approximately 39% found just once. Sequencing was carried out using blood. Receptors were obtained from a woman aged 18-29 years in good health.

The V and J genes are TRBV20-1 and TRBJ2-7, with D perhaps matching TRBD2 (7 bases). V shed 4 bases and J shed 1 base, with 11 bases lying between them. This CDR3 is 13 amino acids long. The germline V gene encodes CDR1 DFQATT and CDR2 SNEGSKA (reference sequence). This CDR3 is CSAKGGDSYEQYF. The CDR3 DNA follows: TGCAGTGCTAAGGGGGGGGATTCCTACGAGCAGTACTTC.

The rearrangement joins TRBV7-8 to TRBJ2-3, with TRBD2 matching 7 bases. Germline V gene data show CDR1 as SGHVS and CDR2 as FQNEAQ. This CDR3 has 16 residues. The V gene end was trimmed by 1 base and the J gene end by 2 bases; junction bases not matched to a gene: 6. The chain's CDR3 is CASSLVGTTYTDTQYF. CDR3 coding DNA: TGTGCCAGCAGCTTAGTTGGGACTACATACACAGATACGCAGTATTTT. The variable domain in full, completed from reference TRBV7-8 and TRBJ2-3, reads GAGVSQSPRYKVAKRGQDVALRCDPISGHVSLFWYQQALGQGPEFLTYFQNEAQLDKSGLPSDRFFAERPEGSVSTLKIQRTQQEDSAVYLCASSLVGTTYTDTQYFGPGTRLTVL.

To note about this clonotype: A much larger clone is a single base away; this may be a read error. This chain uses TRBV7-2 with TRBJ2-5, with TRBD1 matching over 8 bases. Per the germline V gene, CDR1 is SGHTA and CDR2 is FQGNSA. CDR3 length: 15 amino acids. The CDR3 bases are TGTGCCAGCAGCACAGGACAGGGCAACCAAGAGGCCCAGTACTTC. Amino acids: CASSTGQGNQEAQYF.

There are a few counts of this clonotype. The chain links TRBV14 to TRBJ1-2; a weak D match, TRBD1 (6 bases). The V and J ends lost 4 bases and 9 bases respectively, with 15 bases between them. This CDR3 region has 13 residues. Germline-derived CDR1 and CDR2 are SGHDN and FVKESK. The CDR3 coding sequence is TGTGCCAGCAGCCCAAACAACAGGGACCGCTACACCTTC. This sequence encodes CASSPNNRDRYTF.

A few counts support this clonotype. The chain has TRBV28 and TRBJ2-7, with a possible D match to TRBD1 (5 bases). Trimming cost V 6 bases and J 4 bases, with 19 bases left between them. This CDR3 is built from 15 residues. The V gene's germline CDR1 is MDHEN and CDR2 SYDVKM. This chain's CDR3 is CASRRVAQGFYEQYF. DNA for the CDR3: TGTGCCAGCAGGAGAGTTGCGCAGGGCTTTTACGAGCAGTACTTC. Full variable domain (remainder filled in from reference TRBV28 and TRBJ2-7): DVKVTQSSRYLVKRTGEKVFLECVQDMDHENMFWYRQDPGLGLRLIYFSYDVKMKEKGDIPEGYSVSREKKERFSLILESASTNQTSMYLCASRRVAQGFYEQYFGPGTRLTVT.

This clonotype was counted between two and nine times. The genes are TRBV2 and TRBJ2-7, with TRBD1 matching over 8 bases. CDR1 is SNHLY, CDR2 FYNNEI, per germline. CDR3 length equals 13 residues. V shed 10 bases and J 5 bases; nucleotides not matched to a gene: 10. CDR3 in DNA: TGTGCCATCCGGACAGGGAGGTCCAACGAGCAGTACTTC. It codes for CAIRTGRSNEQYF.

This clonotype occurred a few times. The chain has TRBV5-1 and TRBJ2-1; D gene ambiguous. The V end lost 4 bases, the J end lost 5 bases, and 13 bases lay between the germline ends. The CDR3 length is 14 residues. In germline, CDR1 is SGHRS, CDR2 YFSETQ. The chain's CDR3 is CASSKGPHNNEQFF. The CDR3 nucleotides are TGCGCCAGCAGCAAAGGGCCTCACAACAATGAGCAGTTCTTC.

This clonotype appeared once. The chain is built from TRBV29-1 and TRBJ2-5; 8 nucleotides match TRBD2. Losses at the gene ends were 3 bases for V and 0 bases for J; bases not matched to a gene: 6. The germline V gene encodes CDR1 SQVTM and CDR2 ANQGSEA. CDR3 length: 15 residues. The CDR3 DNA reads TGCAGCGTTGAGGGTAGCGGGGATAACCAAGAGACCCAGTACTTC. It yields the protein CSVEGSGDNQETQYF.

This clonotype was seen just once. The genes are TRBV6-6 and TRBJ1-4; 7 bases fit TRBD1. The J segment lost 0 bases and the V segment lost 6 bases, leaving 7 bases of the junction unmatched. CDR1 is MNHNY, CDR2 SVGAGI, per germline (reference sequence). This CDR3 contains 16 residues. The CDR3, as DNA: TGTGCCAGCAGAGCCGGGACAGAAGCAACTAATGAAAAACTGTTTTTT. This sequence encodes CASRAGTEATNEKLFF.

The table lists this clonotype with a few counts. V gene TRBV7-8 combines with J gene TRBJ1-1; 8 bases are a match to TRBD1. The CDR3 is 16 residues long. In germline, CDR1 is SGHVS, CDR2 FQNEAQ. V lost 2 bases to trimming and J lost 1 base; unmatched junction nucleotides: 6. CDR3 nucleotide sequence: TGTGCCAGCAGCTTACGGACAGGGCCCTGGAACACTGAAGCTTTCTTT. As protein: CASSLRTGPWNTEAFF.

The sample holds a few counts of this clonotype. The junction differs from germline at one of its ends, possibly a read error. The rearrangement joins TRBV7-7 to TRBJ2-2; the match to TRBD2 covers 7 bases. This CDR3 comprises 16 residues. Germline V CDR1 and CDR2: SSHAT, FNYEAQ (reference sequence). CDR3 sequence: CASSAHLAANTGELFF. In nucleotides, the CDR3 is TGTGCTAGCAGCGCCCATCTAGCGGCGAACACCGGGGAGCTGTTTTTT.

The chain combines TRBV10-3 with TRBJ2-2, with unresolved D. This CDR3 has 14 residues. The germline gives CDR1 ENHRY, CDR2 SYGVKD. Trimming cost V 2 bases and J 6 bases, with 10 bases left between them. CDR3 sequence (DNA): TGTGCCATCAGTGAGGGTTTGGGCGCCGGGGAGCTGTTTTTT. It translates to CAISEGLGAGELFF.